What follows are 22 T cell receptor beta chains derived from one specimen sequenced in a study of yellow fever vaccine responses in identical twins. In TCRdb, the RT-PCR reads were re-called with MiXCR into one record per CDR3 protein. The sample holds about 16,000 distinct CDR3 sequences, around 80% seen once. Sequencing used T cells from blood (PBMCs), unsorted or a sorted subset (not recorded which), obtained before or after yellow fever vaccination (not recorded which). These TCRs come from a woman aged 18 to 35 who received the yellow fever vaccine.

The V gene is TRBV7-9, the J gene TRBJ2-7; a possible D gene is TRBD1 (5 bases). CDR3 size: 13 residues. V was trimmed by 2 bases and J by 5 bases, leaving 10 bases between them. Germline V gives CDR1 SEHNR, CDR2 FQNEAQ (reference sequence). The DNA for the CDR3 is TGTGCCAGCAGCTTACAGGGTTTGAACGAGCAGTACTTC. Encoded protein: CASSLQGLNEQYF.

V and J are TRBV2 and TRBJ2-5; 7 positions agree with TRBD1. Germline CDR1 and CDR2: SNHLY and FYNNEI. V lost 1 base to trimming and J lost 5 bases; unmatched junction nucleotides: 7. CDR3 size: 15 residues. Here the CDR3 reads CASSEEQGLSETQYF. In DNA, the CDR3 is TGTGCCAGCAGTGAAGAACAGGGGTTATCCGAGACCCAGTACTTC.

The genes are TRBV4-1 and TRBJ1-1, with a possible D match to TRBD1 (6 bases). The CDR3 is 15 amino acids. V dropped 4 bases and J dropped 3 bases, with 15 bases sitting between them. Per the germline V gene, CDR1 is MGHRA and CDR2 is YSYEKL. The CDR3 loop is CASSRATGHYTEAFF. As DNA, the CDR3 is TGCGCCAGCAGCCGCGCCACGGGACACTACACTGAAGCTTTCTTT.

The V gene is TRBV18, the J gene TRBJ1-2; 7 bases align to TRBD1. V trimming: 6 bases; J trimming: 2 bases; junction bases outside the gene matches: 12. This CDR3 is built from 16 residues. Germline V gene lookup returns CDR1 KGHSH and CDR2 LQKENI. The CDR3 nucleotides read TGTGCCAGCTCCCCGACCGGGACAGCCACGAACTATGGCTACACCTTC. Amino acids: CASSPTGTATNYGYTF. The full variable domain, rest sourced from reference TRBV18 and TRBJ1-2, is NAGVMQNPRHLVRRRGQEARLRCSPMKGHSHVYWYRQLPEEGLKFMVYLQKENIIDESGMPKERFSAEFPKEGPSILRIQQVVRGDSAAYFCASSPTGTATNYGYTFGSGTRLTVV.

The gene calls are TRBV7-3 and TRBJ2-3; the match to TRBD1 covers 7 bases. There are 14 residues in the CDR3. In germline, CDR1 is SGHTA, CDR2 FQGTGA. V shed 6 bases, J shed 0 bases, and the junction held 3 bases outside the gene matches. The CDR3 sequence is CASSGTESTDTQYF. Written as DNA, the CDR3 is TGTGCCAGCAGTGGGACAGAGAGCACAGATACGCAGTATTTT.

This chain links TRBV5-6 with TRBJ1-1; a possible D gene is TRBD1 (6 bases). In germline, CDR1 is SGHDT, CDR2 YYEEEE. V dropped 0 bases and J dropped 6 bases, with 9 bases sitting between them. The CDR3 length is 13 residues. DNA for the CDR3: TGTGCCAGCAGCTTGGCAGGGGAGGCTGAAGCTTTCTTT. Translating it yields CASSLAGEAEAFF.

This clonotype was detected a few times. The rearrangement joins TRBV4-1 to TRBJ1-1, with 8 positions matching TRBD1. The CDR3 runs 16 residues. Germline values: CDR1 MGHRA, CDR2 YSYEKL. J gave up 1 base and V 4 bases, and 8 bases lay outside the gene matches. The CDR3 protein is CASSPGGQAKNTEAFF. The CDR3 DNA reads TGCGCCAGCAGCCCGGGGGGACAGGCAAAGAACACTGAAGCTTTCTTT.

The chain joins TRBV20-1 to TRBJ2-1; D unresolved. Trimming left V 2 bases short and J 2 bases short, with 16 bases between. The CDR3 spans 16 residues. CDR1 and CDR2 (germline): DFQATT, SNEGSKA (reference sequence). DNA of the CDR3: TGCAGTGCTAGACAGGTCGGAAGGAGCACCTACAATGAGCAGTTCTTC. This sequence encodes CSARQVGRSTYNEQFF.

This chain links TRBV20-1 with TRBJ1-4; D perhaps matches TRBD1 (5 bases). The V gene lost 5 bases and the J gene lost 4 bases, with 14 bases spanning the gap. Germline values: CDR1 DFQATT, CDR2 SNEGSKA (reference sequence). This CDR3 is built from 14 residues. CDR3 region: CSAAERGINEKLFF. The DNA for the CDR3 is TGCAGTGCTGCAGAAAGGGGCATTAATGAAAAACTGTTTTTT.

The rearrangement links TRBV7-3 to TRBJ2-4; perhaps D is TRBD1 or TRBD2 (5 bases each). Germline assignment: CDR1 SGHTA and CDR2 FQGTGA. V lost 5 bases to trimming and J lost 3 bases, with 11 bases between them. The length of the CDR3 is 14 residues. Here the CDR3 reads CASSPGTVKNIQYF. The CDR3 bases are TGTGCCAGCAGCCCCGGGACGGTCAAAAACATTCAGTACTTC.

This chain joins TRBV7-3 and TRBJ2-1; D possibly corresponds to TRBD1 (6 bases). This CDR3 has 12 residues. V lost 5 bases and J 10 bases, leaving 12 bases between the germline ends. Germline loops: CDR1 SGHTA, CDR2 FQGTGA. CDR3 protein: CASSQGGREQFF. CDR3 bases: TGTGCCAGCAGCCAAGGGGGTAGGGAGCAGTTCTTC.

The chain employs TRBV19 and TRBJ2-7; D is undetermined. V lost 7 bases, J lost 5 bases, and 9 bases lay in between. CDR1 and CDR2 (germline): LNHDA, SQIVND (reference sequence). This CDR3 has 11 residues. CDR3 sequence (DNA): TGTGCCAGTAACAAGGGCCACGAGCAGTACTTC. The encoded protein is CASNKGHEQYF.

The CDR3 region has the DNA TGCGCCAGCAGACGACAGGGCCCCCAAGAGACCCAGTACTTC. This translates into CASRRQGPQETQYF. V is TRBV10-1 and J is TRBJ2-5; 7 nucleotides line up with TRBD1. Trimming cost V 6 bases and J 1 base; bases outside gene matches: 5. Germline V gene lookup returns CDR1 WNHNN and CDR2 SYGVQD (reference sequence). The CDR3 extends over 14 amino acids.

The gene calls are TRBV20-1 and TRBJ2-1; 7 bases fit TRBD2. V gave up 3 bases and J gave up 3 bases; unmatched junction bases: 8. This CDR3 region has 15 residues. Germline V lookup: CDR1 DFQATT, CDR2 SNEGSKA (reference sequence). The CDR3 DNA reads as TGCAGTGCTAGTGGTTCTAGCGGTATCTACAATGAGCAGTTCTTC. Protein sequence: CSASGSSGIYNEQFF.

The table lists this clonotype with a few counts. J is TRBJ2-7 and V is TRBV6-2 or TRBV6-3; the match to TRBD1 covers 9 bases. CDR3 size: 15 residues. Germline lookup yields CDR1 MNHEY and CDR2 SVGEGT. J gave up 3 bases and V 0 bases, and 3 bases lay outside the gene matches. The CDR3 is CASSYSSGQGYEQYF. CDR3 nucleotides: TGTGCCAGCAGTTACTCGTCGGGACAGGGCTACGAGCAGTACTTC.

This chain links TRBV28 with TRBJ2-1, with TRBD2 as a possible D gene (5 bases). The germline V gene has CDR1 MDHEN and CDR2 SYDVKM. V lost 3 bases and J lost 4, with 10 bases in between. CDR3 length: 14 amino acids. Here the CDR3 reads CASSFEAGYNEQFF. In DNA form, the CDR3 reads TGTGCCAGCAGTTTTGAGGCGGGTTACAATGAGCAGTTCTTC. The entire variable domain, with the rest obtained from reference TRBV28 and TRBJ2-1, is as follows: DVKVTQSSRYLVKRTGEKVFLECVQDMDHENMFWYRQDPGLGLRLIYFSYDVKMKEKGDIPEGYSVSREKKERFSLILESASTNQTSMYLCASSFEAGYNEQFFGPGTRLTVL.

This clonotype has only a few counts. This rearrangement joins TRBV29-1 to TRBJ2-4; the D gene is possibly TRBD2 (6 bases). Germline values: CDR1 SQVTM, CDR2 ANQGSEA. The CDR3 spans 12 residues. The ends were cut back, 3 bases at V and 7 bases at J, with 10 bases in the middle. This chain's CDR3 is CSVDDGSNIQYF. The CDR3 region has the DNA TGCAGCGTTGATGACGGGAGTAACATTCAGTACTTC.

V and J are TRBV2 and TRBJ2-3; 8 bases fit TRBD2. Per the germline V gene, CDR1 is SNHLY and CDR2 is FYNNEI. The V segment lost 5 bases and the J segment 5 bases; nucleotides outside the gene matches: 9. The CDR3 spans 15 residues. The CDR3 sequence: CASSLTSRGGDTQYF. CDR3 sequence (DNA): TGTGCCAGCAGTTTGACTAGCCGGGGGGGAGATACGCAGTATTTT.

This chain uses TRBV12-3 or TRBV12-4 with TRBJ1-2, with D possibly TRBD1 on 5 matching bases. The CDR3 is made up of 13 amino acids. The ends were cut back, 7 bases at V and 7 bases at J, with 16 bases in the middle. CDR3 bases: TGTGCCAGCACGTACCGGGACCAAAGTGGCTACACCTTC. Residues: CASTYRDQSGYTF.

V gene TRBV11-2 combines with J gene TRBJ2-1, with D uncertain. Germline values: CDR1 SGHAT, CDR2 FQNNGV. V lost 0 bases and J lost 5, with 5 bases in between. CDR3 size: 13 residues. The CDR3 spells CASSLELNNEQFF. CDR3 nucleotides: TGTGCCAGCAGCTTAGAGCTGAACAATGAGCAGTTCTTC.

The chain employs TRBV11-1 and TRBJ2-7; no clear D gene. The CDR3 spans 13 residues. The ends were cut back, 1 base at V and 3 bases at J, with 7 bases in the middle. Germline V gives CDR1 SGHAT, CDR2 FQDESV (reference sequence). CDR3 in DNA: TGTGCCAGCAGCTTAGAATCACTCTACGAGCAGTACTTC. This gives the protein CASSLESLYEQYF. Variable domain in full (rest from reference TRBV11-1 and TRBJ2-7): EAEVAQSPRYKITEKSQAVAFWCDPISGHATLYWYRQILGQGPELLVQFQDESVVDDSQLPKDRFSAERLKGVDSTLKIQPAELGDSAMYLCASSLESLYEQYFGPGTRLTVT.

The chain carries TRBV11-1 and TRBJ2-1; D may be TRBD2 (6 bases). Trimming pared 5 bases from V and 10 bases from J, leaving 12 bases between. This CDR3 contains 12 residues. CDR1 is SGHAT and CDR2 is FQDESV in the germline V gene (reference sequence). The CDR3 sequence is CASSHREREQFF. CDR3 DNA: TGTGCCAGCAGCCACCGGGAGAGAGAGCAGTTCTTC.